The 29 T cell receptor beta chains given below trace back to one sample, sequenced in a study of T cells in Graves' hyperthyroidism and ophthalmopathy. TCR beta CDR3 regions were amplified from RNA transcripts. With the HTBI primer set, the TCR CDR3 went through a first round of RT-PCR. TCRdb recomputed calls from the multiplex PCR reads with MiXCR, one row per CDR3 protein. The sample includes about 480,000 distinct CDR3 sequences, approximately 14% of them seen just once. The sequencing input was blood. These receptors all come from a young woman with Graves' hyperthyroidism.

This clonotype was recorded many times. CDR3 bases: TGTGCCATAGGACCGGGACAGGGGAACACTGAAGCTTTCTTT. Translation gives CAIGPGQGNTEAFF. The V gene is TRBV10-3, the J gene TRBJ1-1, with 9 positions matching TRBD1. Germline-derived CDR1 and CDR2 are ENHRY and SYGVKD. The length of the CDR3 is 14 residues. V was pared by 9 bases and J by 1 base, with 6 bases of the junction left unmatched.

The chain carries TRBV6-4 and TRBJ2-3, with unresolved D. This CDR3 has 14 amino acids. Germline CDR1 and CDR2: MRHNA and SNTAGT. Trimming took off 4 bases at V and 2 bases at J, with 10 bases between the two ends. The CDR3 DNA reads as TGTGCCAGCAGTGTTGGACGGAACACAGATACGCAGTATTTT. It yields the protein CASSVGRNTDTQYF.

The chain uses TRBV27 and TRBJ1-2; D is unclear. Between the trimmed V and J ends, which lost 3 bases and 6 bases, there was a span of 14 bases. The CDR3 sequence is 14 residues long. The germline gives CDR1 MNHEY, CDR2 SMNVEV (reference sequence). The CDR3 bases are TGTGCCAGCAGTTTTTACCCCCATTTGGATGGCTACACCTTC. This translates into CASSFYPHLDGYTF.

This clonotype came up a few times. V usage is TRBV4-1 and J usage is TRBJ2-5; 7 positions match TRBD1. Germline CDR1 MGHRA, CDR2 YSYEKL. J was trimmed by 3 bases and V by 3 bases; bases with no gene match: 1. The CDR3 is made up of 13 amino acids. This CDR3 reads CASSHDREETQYF. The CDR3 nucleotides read TGCGCCAGCAGCCACGACAGGGAAGAGACCCAGTACTTC.

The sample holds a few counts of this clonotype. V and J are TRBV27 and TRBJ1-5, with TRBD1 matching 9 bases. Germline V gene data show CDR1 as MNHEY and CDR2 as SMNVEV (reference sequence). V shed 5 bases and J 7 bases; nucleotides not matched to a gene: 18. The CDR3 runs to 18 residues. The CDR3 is CASSPLRSTGGRDQPQHF. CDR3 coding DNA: TGTGCCAGCAGTCCACTACGGTCTACAGGGGGCAGGGACCAGCCCCAGCATTTT.

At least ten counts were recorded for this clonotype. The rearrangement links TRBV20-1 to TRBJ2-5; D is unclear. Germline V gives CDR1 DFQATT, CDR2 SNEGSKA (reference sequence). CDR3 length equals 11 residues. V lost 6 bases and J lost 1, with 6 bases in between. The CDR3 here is CSALLQETQYF. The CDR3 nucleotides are TGCAGTGCCTTGCTCCAAGAGACCCAGTACTTC.

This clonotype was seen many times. CDR3: CATSELAGAGELFF. Written as DNA, the CDR3 is TGTGCCACCAGTGAACTAGCGGGGGCCGGGGAGCTGTTTTTT. The chain combines TRBV24-1 with TRBJ2-2; 11 nucleotides line up with TRBD2. After removal of 4 bases from V and 6 bases from J, the junction contained 0 bases not matched to a gene. CDR3 length equals 14 residues. Germline V gene sequence: CDR1 KGHDR, CDR2 SFDVKD.

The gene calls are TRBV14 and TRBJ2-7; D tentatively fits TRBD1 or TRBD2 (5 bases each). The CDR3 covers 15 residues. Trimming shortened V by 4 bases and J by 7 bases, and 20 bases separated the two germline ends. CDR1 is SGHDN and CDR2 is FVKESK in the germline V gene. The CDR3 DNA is TGTGCCAGCAGCCCGGTCGGGACGCCCGAGAGGGAGCAGTACTTC. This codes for CASSPVGTPEREQYF.

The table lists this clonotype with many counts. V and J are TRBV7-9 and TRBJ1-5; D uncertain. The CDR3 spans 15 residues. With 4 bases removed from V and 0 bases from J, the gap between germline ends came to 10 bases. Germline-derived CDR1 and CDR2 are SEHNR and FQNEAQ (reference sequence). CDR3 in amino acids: CASSSTDYSNQPQHF. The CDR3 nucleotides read TGTGCCAGCAGCTCGACGGATTATAGCAATCAGCCCCAGCATTTT. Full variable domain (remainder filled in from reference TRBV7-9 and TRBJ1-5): DTGVSQNPRHKITKRGQNVTFRCDPISEHNRLYWYRQTLGQGPEFLTYFQNEAQLEKSRLLSDRFSAERPKGSFSTLEIQRTEQGDSAMYLCASSSTDYSNQPQHFGDGTRLSIL.

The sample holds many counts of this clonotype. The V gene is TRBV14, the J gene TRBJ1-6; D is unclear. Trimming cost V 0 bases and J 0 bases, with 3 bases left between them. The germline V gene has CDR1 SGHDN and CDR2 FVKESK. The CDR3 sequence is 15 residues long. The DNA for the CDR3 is TGTGCCAGCAGCCAAGAAATCTCCTATAATTCACCCCTCCACTTT. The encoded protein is CASSQEISYNSPLHF.

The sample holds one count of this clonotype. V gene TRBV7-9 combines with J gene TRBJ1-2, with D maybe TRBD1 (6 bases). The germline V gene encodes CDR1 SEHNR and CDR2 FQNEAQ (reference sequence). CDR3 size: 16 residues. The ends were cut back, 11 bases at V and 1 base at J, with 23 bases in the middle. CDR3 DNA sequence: TGTGCCGTCATCTCGGGGGCAGTGACTTTTAACTATGGCTACACCTTC. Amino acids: CAVISGAVTFNYGYTF.

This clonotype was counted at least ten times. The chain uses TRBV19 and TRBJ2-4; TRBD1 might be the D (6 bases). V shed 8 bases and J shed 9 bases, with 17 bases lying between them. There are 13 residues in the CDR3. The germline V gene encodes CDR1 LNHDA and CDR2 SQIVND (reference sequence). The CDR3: CASGPTGITIQYF. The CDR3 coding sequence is TGTGCCAGTGGCCCCACAGGGATCACCATTCAGTACTTC.

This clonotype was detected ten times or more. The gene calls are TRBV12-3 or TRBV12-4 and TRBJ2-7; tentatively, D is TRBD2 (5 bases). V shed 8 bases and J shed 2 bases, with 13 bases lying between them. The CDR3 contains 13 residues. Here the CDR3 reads CASGEGTPYEQYF. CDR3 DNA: TGTGCCAGCGGTGAGGGAACACCCTACGAGCAGTACTTC.

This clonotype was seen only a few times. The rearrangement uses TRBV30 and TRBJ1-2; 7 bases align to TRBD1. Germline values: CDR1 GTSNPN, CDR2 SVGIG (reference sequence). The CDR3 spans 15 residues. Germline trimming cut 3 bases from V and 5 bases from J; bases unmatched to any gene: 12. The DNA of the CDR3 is TGTGCCTGGAGCCCGGGGGACAGCCGTTATTATGGCTACACCTTC. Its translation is CAWSPGDSRYYGYTF.

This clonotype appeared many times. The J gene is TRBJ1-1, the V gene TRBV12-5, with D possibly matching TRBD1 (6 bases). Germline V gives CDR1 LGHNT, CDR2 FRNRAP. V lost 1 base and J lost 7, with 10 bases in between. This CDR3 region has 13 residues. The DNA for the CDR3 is TGTGCTAGTGGTTTGGCTCAGGGGTATGAAGCTTTCTTT. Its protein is CASGLAQGYEAFF.

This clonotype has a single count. As DNA, the CDR3 is TGCGCCACCAGTACCAGCACAGATACGCAGTATTTT. Translated: CATSTSTDTQYF. This sequence joins TRBV5-1 and TRBJ2-3; no clear D. The CDR3 runs 12 residues. CDR1 and CDR2 (germline): SGHRS, YFSETQ. V dropped 9 bases and J dropped 0 bases, with 8 bases sitting between them.

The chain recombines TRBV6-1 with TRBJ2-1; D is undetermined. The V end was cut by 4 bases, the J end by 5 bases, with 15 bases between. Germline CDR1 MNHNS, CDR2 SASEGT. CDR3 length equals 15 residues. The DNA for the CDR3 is TGTGCCAGCAGTGCCGGACCAGAACGAAACAATGAGCAGTTCTTC. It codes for CASSAGPERNNEQFF.

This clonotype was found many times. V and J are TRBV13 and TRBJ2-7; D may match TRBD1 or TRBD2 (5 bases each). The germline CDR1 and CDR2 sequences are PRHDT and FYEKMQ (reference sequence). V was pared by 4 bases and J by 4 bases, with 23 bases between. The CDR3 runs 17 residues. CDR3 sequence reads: CASSSGTGTPSHYEQYF. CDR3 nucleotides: TGTGCCAGCAGCTCTGGTACCGGGACCCCCAGCCATTACGAGCAGTACTTC.

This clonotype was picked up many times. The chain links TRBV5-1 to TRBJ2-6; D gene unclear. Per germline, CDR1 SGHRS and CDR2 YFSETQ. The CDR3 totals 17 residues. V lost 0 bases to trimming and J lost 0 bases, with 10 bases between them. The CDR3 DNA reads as TGCGCCAGCAGCTTGGGGGCACATAGCTCTGGGGCCAACGTCCTGACTTTC. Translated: CASSLGAHSSGANVLTF. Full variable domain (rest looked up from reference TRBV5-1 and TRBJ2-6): KAGVTQTPRYLIKTRGQQVTLSCSPISGHRSVSWYQQTPGQGLQFLFEYFSETQRNKGNFPGRFSGRQFSNSRSEMNVSTLELGDSALYLCASSLGAHSSGANVLTFGAGSRLTVL.

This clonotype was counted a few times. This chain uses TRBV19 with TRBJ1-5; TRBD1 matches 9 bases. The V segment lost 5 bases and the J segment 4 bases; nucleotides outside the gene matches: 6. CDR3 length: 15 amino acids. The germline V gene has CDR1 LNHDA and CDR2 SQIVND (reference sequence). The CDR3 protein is CASSPSDRGNQPQHF. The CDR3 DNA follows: TGTGCCAGTAGTCCCTCGGACAGGGGAAATCAGCCCCAGCATTTT.

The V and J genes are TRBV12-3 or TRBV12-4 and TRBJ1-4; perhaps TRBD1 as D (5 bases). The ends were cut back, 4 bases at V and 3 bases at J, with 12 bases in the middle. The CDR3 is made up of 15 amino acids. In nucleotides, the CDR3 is TGTGCCAGCAGTTCAAACAGGTCCCCTAATGAAAAACTGTTTTTT. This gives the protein CASSSNRSPNEKLFF.

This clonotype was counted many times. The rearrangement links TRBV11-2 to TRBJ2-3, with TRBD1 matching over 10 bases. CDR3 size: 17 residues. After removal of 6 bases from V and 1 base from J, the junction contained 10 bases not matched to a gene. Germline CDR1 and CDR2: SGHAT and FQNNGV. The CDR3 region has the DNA TGTGCCAGCAGATCCCGCCCGGGGACAGGGGGCACAGATACGCAGTATTTT. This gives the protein CASRSRPGTGGTDTQYF.

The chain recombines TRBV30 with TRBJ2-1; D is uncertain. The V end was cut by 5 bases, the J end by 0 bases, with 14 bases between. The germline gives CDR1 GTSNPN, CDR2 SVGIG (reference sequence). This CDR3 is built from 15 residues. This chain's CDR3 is CAWQAGDSSYNEQFF. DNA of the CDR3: TGTGCCTGGCAAGCAGGAGATAGCTCCTACAATGAGCAGTTCTTC.

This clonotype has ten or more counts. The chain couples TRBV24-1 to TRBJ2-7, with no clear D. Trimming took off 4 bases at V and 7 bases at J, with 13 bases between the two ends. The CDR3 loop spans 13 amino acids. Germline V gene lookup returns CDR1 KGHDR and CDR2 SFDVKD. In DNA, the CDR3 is TGTGCCACCAGTGAAACGGAGTTCTCGGAGCAGTACTTC. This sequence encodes CATSETEFSEQYF.

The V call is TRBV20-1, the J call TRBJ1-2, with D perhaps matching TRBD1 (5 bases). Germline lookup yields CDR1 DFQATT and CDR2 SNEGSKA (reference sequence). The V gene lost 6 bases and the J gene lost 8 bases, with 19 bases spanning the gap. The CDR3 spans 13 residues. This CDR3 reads CSAPSTGRLGYTF. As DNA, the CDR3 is TGCAGTGCCCCCTCCACAGGCCGGTTGGGCTACACCTTC.

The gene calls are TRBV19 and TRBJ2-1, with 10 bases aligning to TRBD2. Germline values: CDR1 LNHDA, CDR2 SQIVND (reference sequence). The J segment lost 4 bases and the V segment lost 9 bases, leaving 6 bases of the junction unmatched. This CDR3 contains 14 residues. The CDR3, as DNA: TGTGCCAGCCAAACTAGCGGGATTTACAATGAGCAGTTCTTC. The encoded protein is CASQTSGIYNEQFF. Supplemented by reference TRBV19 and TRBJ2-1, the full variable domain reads DGGITQSPKYLFRKEGQNVTLSCEQNLNHDAMYWYRQDPGQGLRLIYYSQIVNDFQKGDIAEGYSVSREKKESFPLTVTSAQKNPTAFYLCASQTSGIYNEQFFGPGTRLTVL.

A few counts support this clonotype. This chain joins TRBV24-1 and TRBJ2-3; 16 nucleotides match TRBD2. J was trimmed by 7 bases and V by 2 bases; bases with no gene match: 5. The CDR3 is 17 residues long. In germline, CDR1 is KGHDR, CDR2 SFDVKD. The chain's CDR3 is CATSDSGLAGGPNTQYF. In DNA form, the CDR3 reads TGTGCCACCAGTGATTCGGGACTAGCGGGAGGGCCGAATACGCAGTATTTT.

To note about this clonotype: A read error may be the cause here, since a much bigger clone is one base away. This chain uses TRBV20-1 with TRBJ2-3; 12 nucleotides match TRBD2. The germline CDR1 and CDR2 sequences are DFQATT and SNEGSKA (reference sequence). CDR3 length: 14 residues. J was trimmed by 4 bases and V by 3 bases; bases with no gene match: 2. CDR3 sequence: CSARTSGSADTQYF. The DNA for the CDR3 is TGCAGTGCTAGGACTAGCGGGAGTGCAGATACGCAGTATTTT.

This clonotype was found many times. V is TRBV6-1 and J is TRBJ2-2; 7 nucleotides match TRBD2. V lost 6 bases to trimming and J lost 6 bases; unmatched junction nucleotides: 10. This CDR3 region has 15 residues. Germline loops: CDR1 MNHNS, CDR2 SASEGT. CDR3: CASRTSRSYAGELFF. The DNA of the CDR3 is TGTGCCAGCAGGACTAGCCGATCTTACGCCGGGGAGCTGTTTTTT.